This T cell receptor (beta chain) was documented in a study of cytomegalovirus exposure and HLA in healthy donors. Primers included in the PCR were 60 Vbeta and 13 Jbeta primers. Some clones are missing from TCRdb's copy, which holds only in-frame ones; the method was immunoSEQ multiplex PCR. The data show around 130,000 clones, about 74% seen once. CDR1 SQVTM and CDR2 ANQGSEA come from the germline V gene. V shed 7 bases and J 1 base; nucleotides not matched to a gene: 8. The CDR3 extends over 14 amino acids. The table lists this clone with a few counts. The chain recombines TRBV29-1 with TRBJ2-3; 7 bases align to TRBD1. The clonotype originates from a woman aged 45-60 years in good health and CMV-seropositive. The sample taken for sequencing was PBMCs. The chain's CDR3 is CSALWQGGTDTQYF. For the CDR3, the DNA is TGCAGCGCCCTGTGGCAGGGGGGCACAGATACGCAGTATTTT.